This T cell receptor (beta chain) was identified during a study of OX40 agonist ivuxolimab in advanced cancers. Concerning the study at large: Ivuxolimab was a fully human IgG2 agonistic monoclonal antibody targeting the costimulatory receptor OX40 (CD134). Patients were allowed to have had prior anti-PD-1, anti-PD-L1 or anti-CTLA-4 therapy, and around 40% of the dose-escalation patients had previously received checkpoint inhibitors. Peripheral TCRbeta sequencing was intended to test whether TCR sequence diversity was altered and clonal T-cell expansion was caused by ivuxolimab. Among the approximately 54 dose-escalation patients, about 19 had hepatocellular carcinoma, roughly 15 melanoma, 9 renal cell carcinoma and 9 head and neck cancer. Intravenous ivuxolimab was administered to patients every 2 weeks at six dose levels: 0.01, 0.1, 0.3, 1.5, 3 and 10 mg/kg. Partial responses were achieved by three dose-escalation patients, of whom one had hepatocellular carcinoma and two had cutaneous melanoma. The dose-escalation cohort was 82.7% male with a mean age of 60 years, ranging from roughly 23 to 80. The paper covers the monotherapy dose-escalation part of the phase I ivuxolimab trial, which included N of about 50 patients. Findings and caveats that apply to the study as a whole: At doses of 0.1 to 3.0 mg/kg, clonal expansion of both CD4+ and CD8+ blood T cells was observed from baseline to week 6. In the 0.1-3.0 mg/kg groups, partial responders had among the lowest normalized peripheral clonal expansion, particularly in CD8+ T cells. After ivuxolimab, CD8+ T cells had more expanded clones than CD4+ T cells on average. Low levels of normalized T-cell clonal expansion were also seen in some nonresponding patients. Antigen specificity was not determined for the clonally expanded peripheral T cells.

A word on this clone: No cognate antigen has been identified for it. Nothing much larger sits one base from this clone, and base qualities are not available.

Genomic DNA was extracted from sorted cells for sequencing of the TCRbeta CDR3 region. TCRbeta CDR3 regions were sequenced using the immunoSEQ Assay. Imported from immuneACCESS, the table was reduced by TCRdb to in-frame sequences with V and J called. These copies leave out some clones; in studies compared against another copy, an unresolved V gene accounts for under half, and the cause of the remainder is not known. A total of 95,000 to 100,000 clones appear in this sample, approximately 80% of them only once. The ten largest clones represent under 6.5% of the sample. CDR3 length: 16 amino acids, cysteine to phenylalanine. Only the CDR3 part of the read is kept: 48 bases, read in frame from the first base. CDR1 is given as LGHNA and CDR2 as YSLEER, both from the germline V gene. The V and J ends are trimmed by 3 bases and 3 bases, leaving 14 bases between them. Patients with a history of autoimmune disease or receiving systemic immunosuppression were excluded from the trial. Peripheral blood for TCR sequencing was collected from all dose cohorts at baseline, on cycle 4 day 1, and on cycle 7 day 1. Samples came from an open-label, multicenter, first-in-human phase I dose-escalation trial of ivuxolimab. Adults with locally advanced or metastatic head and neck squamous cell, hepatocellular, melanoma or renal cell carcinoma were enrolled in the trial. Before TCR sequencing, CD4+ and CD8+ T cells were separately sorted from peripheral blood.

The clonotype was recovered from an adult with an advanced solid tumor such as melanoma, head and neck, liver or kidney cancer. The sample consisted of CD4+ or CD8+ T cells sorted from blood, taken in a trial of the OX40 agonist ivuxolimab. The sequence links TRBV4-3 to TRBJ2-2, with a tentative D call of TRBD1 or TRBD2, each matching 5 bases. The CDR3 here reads CASSHNPGLYTGELFF. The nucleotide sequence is TGCGCCAGCAGCCATAATCCGGGGCTTTACACCGGGGAGCTGTTTTTT.